This TCR beta chain was found in a study of T cells in Graves' hyperthyroidism and ophthalmopathy. RNA transcripts provided the source from which TCR beta CDR3 regions were amplified. HTBI primers drove first-round RT-PCR of the TCR CDR3. MiXCR was run by TCRdb on the multiplex PCR reads, yielding one entry per CDR3 protein. Here the sample spans about 540,000 distinct CDR3 sequences, 46% being singletons. The CDR3 covers 11 residues. Germline CDR1 is KGHDR and CDR2 is SFDVKD. J lost 13 bases, V lost 8 bases, and 6 bases had no gene match. The rearrangement joins TRBV24-1 to TRBJ2-5, with 10 bases fitting TRBD1. The TCR comes from a woman aged 18-29 years with Graves' hyperthyroidism. Sequencing input: peripheral blood or thyroid tissue (not recorded which). CDR3 coding DNA: TGTGCCACCACCGGACAGGGGGTGCGGTACTTC. It is translated as CATTGQGVRYF.